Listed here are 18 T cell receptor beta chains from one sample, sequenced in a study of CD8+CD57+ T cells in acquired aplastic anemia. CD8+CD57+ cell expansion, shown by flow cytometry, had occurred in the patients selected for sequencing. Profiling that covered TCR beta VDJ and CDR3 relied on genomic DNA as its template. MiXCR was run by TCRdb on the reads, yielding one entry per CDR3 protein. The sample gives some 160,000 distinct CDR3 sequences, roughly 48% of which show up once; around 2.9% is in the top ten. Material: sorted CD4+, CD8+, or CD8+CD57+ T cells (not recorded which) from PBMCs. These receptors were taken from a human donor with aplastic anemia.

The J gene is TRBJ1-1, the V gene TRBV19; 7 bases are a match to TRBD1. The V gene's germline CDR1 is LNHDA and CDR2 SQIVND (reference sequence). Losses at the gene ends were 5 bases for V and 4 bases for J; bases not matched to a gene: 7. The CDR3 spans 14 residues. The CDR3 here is CASSAKDRVTEAFF. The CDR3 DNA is TGTGCCAGTAGTGCAAAAGACAGGGTCACTGAAGCTTTCTTT.

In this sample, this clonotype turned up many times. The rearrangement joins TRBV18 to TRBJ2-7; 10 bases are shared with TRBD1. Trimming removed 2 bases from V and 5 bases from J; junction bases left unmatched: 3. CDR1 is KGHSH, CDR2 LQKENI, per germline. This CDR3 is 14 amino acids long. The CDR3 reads CASSPRTGGDEQYF. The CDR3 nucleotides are TGTGCCAGCTCACCAAGGACAGGGGGGGACGAGCAGTACTTC.

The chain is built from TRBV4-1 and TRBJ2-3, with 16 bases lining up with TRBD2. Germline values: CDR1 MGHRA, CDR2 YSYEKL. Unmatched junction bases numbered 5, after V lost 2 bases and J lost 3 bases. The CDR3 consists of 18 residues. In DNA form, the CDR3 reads TGCGCCAGCAGCCAAATGGGACTAGCGGGGGGGGGGACAGATACGCAGTATTTT. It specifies CASSQMGLAGGGTDTQYF.

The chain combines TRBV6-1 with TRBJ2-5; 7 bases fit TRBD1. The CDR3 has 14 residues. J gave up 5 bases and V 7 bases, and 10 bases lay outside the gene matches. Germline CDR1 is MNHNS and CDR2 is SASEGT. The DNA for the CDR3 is TGTGCCAGCAACAAGGACAGGTTGTCGGAGACCCAGTACTTC. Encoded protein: CASNKDRLSETQYF.

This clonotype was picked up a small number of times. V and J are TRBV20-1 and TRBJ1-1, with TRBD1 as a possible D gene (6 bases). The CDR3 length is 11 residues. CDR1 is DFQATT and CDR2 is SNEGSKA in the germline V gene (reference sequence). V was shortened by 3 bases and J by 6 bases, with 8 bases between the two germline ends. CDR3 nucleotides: TGCAGTGCTAGCAGGGGCGCTGAAGCTTTCTTT. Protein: CSASRGAEAFF.

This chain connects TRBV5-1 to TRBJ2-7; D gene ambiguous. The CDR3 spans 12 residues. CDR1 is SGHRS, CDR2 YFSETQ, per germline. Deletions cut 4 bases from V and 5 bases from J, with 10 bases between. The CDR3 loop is CASSAPGHEQYF. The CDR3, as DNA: TGCGCCAGCAGCGCGCCCGGACACGAGCAGTACTTC.

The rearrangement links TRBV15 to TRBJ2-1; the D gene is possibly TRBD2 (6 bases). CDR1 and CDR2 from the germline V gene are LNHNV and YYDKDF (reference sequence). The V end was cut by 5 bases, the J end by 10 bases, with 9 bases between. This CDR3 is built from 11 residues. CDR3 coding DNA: TGTGCCACCAGCGCGCGGGACGAGCAGTTCTTC. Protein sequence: CATSARDEQFF.

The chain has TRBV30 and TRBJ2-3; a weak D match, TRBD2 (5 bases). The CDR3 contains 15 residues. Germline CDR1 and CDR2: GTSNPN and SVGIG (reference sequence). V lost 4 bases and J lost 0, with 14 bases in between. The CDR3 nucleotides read TGTGCCTGGATCGTCGGAGGCGGGAGCACAGATACGCAGTATTTT. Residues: CAWIVGGGSTDTQYF.

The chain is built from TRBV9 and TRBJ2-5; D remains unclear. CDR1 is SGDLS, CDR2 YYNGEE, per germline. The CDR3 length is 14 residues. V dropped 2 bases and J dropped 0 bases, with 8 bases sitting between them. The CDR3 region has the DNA TGTGCCAGCAGCGTCCACGGAAACCAAGAGACCCAGTACTTC. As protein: CASSVHGNQETQYF. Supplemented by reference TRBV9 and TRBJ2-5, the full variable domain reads DSGVTQTPKHLITATGQRVTLRCSPRSGDLSVYWYQQSLDQGLQFLIQYYNGEERAKGNILERFSAQQFPDLHSELNLSSLELGDSALYFCASSVHGNQETQYFGPGTRLLVL.

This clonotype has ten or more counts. The CDR3 loop is CASRAALQETQYF. The CDR3 DNA is TGTGCCAGCAGAGCAGCTCTTCAAGAGACCCAGTACTTC. This chain joins TRBV6-1 and TRBJ2-5, with no clear D. V was shortened by 6 bases and J by 2 bases, with 10 bases between the two germline ends. Germline CDR1 is MNHNS and CDR2 is SASEGT. This CDR3 comprises 13 residues.

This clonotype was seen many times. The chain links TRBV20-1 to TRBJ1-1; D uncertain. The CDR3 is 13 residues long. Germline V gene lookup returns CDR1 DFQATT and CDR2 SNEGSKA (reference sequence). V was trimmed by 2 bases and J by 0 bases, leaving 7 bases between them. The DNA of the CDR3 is TGCAGTGCTAGAAGGCAGGTGAACACTGAAGCTTTCTTT. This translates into CSARRQVNTEAFF.

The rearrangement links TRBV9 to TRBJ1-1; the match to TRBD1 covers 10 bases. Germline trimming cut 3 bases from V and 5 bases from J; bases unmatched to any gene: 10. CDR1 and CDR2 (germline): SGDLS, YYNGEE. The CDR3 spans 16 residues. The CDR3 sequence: CASSGSTGGLGTEAFF. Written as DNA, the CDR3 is TGTGCCAGCAGCGGATCGACAGGGGGCCTGGGGACTGAAGCTTTCTTT.

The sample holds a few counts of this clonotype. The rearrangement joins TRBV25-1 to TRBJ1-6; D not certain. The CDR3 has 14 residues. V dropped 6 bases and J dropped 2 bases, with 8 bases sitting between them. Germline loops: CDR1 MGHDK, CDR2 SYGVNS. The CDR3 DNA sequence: TGTGCCAGCAGCGGCAATACCTATAATTCACCCCTCCACTTT. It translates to CASSGNTYNSPLHF.

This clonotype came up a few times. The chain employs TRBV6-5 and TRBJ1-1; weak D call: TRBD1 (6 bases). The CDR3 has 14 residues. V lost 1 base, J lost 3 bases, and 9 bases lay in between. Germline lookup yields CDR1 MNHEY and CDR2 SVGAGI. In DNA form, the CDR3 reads TGTGCCAGCAGTTACTGGGACAAGGACACTGAAGCTTTCTTT. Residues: CASSYWDKDTEAFF.

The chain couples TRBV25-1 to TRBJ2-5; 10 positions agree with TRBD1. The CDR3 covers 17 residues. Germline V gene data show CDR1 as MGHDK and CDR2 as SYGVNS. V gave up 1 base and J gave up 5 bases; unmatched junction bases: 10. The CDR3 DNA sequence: TGTGCCAGCAGTGAATTAGGGACAGGGGCTCCGGGGGAGACCCAGTACTTC. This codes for CASSELGTGAPGETQYF.

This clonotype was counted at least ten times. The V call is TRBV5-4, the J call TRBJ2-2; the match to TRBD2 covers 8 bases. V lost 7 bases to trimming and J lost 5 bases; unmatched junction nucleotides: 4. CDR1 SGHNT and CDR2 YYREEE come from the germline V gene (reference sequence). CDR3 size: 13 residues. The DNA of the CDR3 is TGTGCCAGCTTCTCGGGGGGGACCGGGGAGCTGTTTTTT. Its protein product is CASFSGGTGELFF.

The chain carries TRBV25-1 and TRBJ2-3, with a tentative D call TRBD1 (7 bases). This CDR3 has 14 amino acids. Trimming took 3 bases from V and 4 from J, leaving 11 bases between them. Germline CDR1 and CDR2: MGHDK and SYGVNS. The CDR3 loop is CASSDRRGADTQYF. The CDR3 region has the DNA TGTGCCAGCAGTGATCGCAGGGGGGCAGATACGCAGTATTTT.

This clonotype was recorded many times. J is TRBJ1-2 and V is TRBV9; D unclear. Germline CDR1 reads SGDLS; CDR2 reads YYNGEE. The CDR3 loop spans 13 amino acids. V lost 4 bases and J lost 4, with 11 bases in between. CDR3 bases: TGTGCCAGCAGCCCCAGTGTAACCTATGGCTACACCTTC. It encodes CASSPSVTYGYTF.